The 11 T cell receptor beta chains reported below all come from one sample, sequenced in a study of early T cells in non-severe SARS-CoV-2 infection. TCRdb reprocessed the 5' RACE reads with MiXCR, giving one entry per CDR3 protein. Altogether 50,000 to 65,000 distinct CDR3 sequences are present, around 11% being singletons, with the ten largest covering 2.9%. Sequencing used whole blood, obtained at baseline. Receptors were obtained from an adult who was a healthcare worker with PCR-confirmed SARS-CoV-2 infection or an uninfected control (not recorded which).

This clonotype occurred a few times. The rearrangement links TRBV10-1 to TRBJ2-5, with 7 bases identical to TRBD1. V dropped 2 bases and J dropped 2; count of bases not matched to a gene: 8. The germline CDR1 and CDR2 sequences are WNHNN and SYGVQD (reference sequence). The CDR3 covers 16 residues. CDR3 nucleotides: TGCGCCAGCAGTGAGACCAGGGGGTCATTTCAAGAGACCCAGTACTTC. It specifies CASSETRGSFQETQYF.

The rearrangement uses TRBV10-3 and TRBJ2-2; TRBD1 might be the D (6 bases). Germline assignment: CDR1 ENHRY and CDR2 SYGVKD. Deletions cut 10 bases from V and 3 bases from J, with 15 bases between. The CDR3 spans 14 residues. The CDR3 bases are TGTGCCACCGGGTCAGGGGCGGACACCGGGGAGCTGTTTTTT. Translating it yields CATGSGADTGELFF.

The CDR3 reads CASSGADFEPQHF. The CDR3 DNA reads TGTGCCAGCAGTGGGGCCGACTTTGAGCCCCAGCATTTT. The chain couples TRBV2 to TRBJ1-5; unclear D gene. Germline CDR1 SNHLY, CDR2 FYNNEI. V was cut by 4 bases and J by 8 bases, with 12 bases left in between. This CDR3 contains 13 residues.

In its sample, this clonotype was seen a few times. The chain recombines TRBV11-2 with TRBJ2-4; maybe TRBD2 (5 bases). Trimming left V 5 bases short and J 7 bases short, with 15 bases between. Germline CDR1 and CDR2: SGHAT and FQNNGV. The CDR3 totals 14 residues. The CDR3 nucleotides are TGTGCCAGCAGCAGGGCCCTCGCGGGTAACATTCAGTACTTC. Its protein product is CASSRALAGNIQYF.

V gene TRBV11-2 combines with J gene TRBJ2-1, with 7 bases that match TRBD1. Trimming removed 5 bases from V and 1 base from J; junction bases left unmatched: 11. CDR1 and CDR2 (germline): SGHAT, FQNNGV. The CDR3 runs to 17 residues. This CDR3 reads CASSRRTGGGSYNEQFF. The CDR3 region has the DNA TGTGCCAGCAGCCGACGGACAGGTGGGGGATCCTACAATGAGCAGTTCTTC.

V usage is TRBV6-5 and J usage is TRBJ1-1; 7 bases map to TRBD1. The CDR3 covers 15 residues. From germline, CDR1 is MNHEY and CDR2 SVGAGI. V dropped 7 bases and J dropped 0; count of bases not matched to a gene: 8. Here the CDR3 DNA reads TGTGCCAGCAACAAGCCGGGGACAGTGAACACTGAAGCTTTCTTT. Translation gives CASNKPGTVNTEAFF.

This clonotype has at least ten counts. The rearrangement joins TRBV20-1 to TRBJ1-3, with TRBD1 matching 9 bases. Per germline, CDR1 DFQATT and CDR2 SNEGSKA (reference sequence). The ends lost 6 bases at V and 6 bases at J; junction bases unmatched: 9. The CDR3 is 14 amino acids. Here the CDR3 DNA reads TGCAGTGCGCGACCCGGGACAGGGACAAACACCATATATTTT. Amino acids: CSARPGTGTNTIYF.

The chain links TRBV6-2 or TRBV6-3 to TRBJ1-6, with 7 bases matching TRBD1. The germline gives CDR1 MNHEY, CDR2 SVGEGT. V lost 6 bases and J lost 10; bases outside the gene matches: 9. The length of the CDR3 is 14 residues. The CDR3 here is CASSRGTAGSPLHF. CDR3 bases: TGTGCCAGCAGCCGTGGGACAGCCGGATCACCCCTCCACTTT.

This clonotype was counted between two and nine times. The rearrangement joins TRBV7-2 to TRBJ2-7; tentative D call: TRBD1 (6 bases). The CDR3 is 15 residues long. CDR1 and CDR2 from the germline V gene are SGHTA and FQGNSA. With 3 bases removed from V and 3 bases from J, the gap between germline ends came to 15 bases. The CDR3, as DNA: TGTGCCAGCAGCTTTTCTCGAACAGGGAACTACGAGCAGTACTTC. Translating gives CASSFSRTGNYEQYF.

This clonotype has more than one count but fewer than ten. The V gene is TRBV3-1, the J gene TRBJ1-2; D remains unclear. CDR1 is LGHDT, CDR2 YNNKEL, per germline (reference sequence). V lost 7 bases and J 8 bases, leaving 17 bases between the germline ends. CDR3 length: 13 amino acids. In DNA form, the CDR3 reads TGTGCCAGCAAACCCTCTGTCGGAGGGGGCTACACCTTC. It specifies CASKPSVGGGYTF.

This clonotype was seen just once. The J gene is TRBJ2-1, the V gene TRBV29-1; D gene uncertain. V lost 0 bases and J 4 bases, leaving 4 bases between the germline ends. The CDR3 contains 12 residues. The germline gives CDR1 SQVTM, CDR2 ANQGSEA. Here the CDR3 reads CSVEEQYNEQFF. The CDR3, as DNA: TGCAGCGTTGAAGAACAGTACAATGAGCAGTTCTTC.